Each of the 5 T cell receptor beta chains below was sequenced from the same sample in a study of Graves' ophthalmopathy and Graves' hyperthyroidism. Scientists amplified the TCR beta CDR3 regions from RNA transcripts. The workflow started with a first-round RT-PCR run with HTBI primers and then moved on to a second-round multiplex PCR. TCRdb re-called the multiplex PCR reads through MiXCR, storing one row per CDR3 protein. The data contain around 670,000 distinct CDR3 sequences, roughly two fifths of them seen just once; the ten biggest clones take up 44%. Material for sequencing was peripheral blood. The origin of the receptors is an adult man with Graves' ophthalmopathy.

The V gene is TRBV11-2, the J gene TRBJ2-5; 7 positions match TRBD1. This CDR3 comprises 18 residues. Unmatched junction bases numbered 16, after V lost 5 bases and J lost 1 base. The germline gives CDR1 SGHAT, CDR2 FQNNGV. DNA for the CDR3: TGTGCCAGCAGCAATTACGTCCGGGACAGCGAGCCCCAAGAGACCCAGTACTTC. This codes for CASSNYVRDSEPQETQYF.

This clonotype occurred a few times. The rearrangement joins TRBV19 to TRBJ1-2, with 7 bases that match TRBD1. This CDR3 is built from 14 residues. The V and J ends lost 6 bases and 5 bases, in that order; junction bases with no gene match: 9. The germline gives CDR1 LNHDA, CDR2 SQIVND (reference sequence). The CDR3 sequence is CASSLQGQDYGYTF. CDR3 nucleotide sequence: TGTGCCAGTAGCTTACAAGGACAGGATTATGGCTACACCTTC.

With regard to this clonotype: One end of the junction fails to match germline, which may point to a read error. The chain joins TRBV11-1 to TRBJ2-2; D gene unclear. Germline loops: CDR1 SGHAT, CDR2 FQDESV (reference sequence). The CDR3 totals 16 residues. The CDR3 loop is CSSSLFDARNTGELFF. The CDR3 region has the DNA TGTTCCAGCAGCTTATTTGACGCTAGAAACACCGGGGAGCTGTTTTTT.

The V gene is TRBV6-1, the J gene TRBJ2-7; 8 bases fit TRBD2. Germline V lookup: CDR1 MNHNS, CDR2 SASEGT. This CDR3 region has 16 residues. Trimming at V came to 5 bases and at J to 6 bases, leaving 15 bases not matched to a gene. This CDR3 is CASSYLHLAGGSEQYV. CDR3 in DNA: TGTGCCAGCAGTTACCTACATCTGGCGGGAGGATCCGAGCAGTACGTC.

The table lists this clonotype with a few counts. The chain recombines TRBV19 with TRBJ1-1; 8 positions match TRBD1. The CDR3 sequence is 14 residues long. Germline CDR1 and CDR2: LNHDA and SQIVND (reference sequence). After removal of 6 bases from V and 1 base from J, the junction contained 4 bases not matched to a gene. The chain's CDR3 is CASRTGTGNTEAFF. The CDR3 DNA reads as TGTGCCAGTAGAACCGGGACAGGGAACACTGAAGCTTTCTTT.